This T cell receptor beta chain was sequenced in a study of CD8+ T cells in alopecia areata. The CDR3 length is 15 residues. V shed 3 bases, J shed 4 bases, and the junction held 7 bases outside the gene matches. Per the germline V gene, CDR1 is MNHEY and CDR2 is SMNVEV (reference sequence). Treatment defined: oral pan-JAK inhibitor, 5-10 mg twice daily. Extraction and reverse transcription of RNA yielded cDNA as the sequencing template. TCRdb keeps only in-frame clones here, not all; method: immunoSEQ multiplex PCR. The data show some 110,000 clones, about 61% seen once. The table lists this clone with a few counts. Its antigen remains unknown. Study conclusions and caveats: Many expanded lesional clones persisted in scalp and blood during tofacitinib treatment. The presence of one nonresponder keeps the tie between baseline CD8+ expansion and response uncertain.

Sample: CD8+ T cells sorted from blood, taken at week 4, from a patient treated with tofacitinib. The clonotype comes from a human donor with alopecia areata. The chain combines TRBV27 with TRBJ2-5; the match to TRBD1 covers 8 bases. The CDR3 region is CASSFIQGARETQYF. The CDR3 DNA follows: TGTGCCAGCAGTTTCATCCAGGGGGCTCGAGAGACCCAGTACTTC.